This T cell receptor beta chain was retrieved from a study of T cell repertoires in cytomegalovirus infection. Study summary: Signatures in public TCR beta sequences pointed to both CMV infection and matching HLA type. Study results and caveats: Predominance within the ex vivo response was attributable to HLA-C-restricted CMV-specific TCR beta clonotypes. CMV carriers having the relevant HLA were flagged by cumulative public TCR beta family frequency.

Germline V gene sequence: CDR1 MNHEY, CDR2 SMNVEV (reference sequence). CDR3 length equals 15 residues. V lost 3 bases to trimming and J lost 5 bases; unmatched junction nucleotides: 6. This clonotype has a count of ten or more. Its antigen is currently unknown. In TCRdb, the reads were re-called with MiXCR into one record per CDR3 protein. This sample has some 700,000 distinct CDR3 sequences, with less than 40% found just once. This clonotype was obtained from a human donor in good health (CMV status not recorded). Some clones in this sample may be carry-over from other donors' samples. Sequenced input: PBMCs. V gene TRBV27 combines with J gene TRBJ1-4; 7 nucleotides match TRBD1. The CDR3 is CASSFGGQSNEKLFF. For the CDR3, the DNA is TGTGCCAGCAGTTTTGGGGGACAGTCAAATGAAAAACTGTTTTTT.